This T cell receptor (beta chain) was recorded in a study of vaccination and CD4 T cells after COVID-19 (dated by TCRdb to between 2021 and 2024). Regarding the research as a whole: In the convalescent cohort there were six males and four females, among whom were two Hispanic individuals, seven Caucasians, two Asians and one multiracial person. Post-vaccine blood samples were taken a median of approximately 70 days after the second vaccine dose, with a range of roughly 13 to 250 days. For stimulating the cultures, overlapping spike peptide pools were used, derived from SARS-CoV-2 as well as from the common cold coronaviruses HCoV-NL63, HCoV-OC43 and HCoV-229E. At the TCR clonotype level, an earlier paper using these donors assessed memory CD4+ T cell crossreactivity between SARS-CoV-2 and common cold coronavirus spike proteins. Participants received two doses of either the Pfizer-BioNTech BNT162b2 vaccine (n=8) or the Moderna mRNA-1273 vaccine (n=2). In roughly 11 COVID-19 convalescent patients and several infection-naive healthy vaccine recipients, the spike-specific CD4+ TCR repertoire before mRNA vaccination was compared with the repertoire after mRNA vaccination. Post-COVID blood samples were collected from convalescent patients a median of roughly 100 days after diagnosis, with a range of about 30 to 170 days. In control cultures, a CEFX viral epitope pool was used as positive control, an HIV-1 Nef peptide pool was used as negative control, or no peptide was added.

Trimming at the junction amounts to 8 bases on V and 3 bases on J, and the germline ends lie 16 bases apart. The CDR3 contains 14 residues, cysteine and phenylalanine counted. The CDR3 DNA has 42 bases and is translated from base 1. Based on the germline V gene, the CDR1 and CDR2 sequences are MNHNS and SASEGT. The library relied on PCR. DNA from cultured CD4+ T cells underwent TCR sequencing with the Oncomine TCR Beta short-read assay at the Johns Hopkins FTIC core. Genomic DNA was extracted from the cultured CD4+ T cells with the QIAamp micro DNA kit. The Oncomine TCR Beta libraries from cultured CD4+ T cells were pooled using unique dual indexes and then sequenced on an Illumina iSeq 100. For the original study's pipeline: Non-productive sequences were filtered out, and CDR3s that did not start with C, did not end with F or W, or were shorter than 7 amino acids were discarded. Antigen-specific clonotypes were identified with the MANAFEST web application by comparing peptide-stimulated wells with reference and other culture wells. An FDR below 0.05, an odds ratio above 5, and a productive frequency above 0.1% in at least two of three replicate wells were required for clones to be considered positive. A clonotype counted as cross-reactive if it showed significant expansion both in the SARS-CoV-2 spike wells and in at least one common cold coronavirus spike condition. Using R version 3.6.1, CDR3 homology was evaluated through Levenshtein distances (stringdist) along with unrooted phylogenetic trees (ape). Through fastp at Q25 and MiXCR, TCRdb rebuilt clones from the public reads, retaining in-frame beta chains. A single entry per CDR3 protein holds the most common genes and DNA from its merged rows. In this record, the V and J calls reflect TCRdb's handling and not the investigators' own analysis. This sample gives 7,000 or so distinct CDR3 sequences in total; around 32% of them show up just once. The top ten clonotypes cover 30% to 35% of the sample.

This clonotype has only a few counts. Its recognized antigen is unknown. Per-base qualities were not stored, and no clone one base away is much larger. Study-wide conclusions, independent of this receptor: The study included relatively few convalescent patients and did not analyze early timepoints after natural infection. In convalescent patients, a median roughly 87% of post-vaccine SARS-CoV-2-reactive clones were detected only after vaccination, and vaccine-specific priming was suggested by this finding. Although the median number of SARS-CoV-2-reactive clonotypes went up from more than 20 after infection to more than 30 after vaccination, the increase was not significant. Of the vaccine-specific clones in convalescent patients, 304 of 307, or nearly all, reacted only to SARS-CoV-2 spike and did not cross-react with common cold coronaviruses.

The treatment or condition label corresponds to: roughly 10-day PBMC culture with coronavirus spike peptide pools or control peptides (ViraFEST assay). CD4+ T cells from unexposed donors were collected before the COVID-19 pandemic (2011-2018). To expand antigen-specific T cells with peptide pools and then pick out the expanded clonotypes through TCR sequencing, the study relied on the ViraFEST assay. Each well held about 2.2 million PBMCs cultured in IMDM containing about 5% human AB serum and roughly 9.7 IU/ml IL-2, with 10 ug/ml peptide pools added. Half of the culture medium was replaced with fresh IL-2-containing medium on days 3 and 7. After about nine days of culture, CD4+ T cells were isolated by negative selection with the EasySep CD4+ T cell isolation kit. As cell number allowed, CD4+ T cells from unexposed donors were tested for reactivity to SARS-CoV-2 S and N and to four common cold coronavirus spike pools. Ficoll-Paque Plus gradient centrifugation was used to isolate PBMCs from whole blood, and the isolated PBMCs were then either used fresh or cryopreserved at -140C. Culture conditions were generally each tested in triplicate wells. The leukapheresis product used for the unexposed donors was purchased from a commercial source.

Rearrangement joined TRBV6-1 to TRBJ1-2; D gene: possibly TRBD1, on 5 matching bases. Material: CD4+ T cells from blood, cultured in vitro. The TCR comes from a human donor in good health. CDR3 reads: CASGPTDTYYGYTF. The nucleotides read TGTGCCAGCGGACCGACAGACACCTACTATGGCTACACCTTC.